These 9 T cell receptor beta chains came from one sample sequenced in a study of early T cells in non-severe SARS-CoV-2 infection. TCRdb analysed the 5' RACE reads with MiXCR anew, one entry per CDR3 protein. This sample has 75,000 to 95,000 distinct CDR3 sequences, with 15% to 20% found just once. The starting material was whole blood, obtained at baseline. These receptors all stem from an adult who was a healthcare worker with PCR-confirmed SARS-CoV-2 infection or an uninfected control (not recorded which).

The chain couples TRBV11-2 to TRBJ2-1; D is unclear. CDR3 length: 16 amino acids. Germline CDR1 is SGHAT and CDR2 is FQNNGV. Trimming took off 5 bases at V and 4 bases at J, with 18 bases between the two ends. The CDR3 protein is CASSPTPKPFYNEQFF. The CDR3 region has the DNA TGTGCCAGCAGCCCCACGCCTAAGCCCTTTTACAATGAGCAGTTCTTC.

In its sample, this clonotype was seen a few times. The chain combines TRBV20-1 with TRBJ2-7, with a weak D call TRBD2 (5 bases). The CDR3 loop spans 12 amino acids. Germline CDR1 DFQATT, CDR2 SNEGSKA (reference sequence). V was pared by 3 bases and J by 2 bases, with 8 bases between. This CDR3 reads CSASGMPYEQYF. The CDR3 DNA is TGCAGTGCTAGCGGGATGCCCTACGAGCAGTACTTC.

This clonotype was recorded a few times. The chain uses TRBV7-9 and TRBJ2-5; D is perhaps TRBD1 (5 bases). The germline gives CDR1 SEHNR, CDR2 FQNEAQ (reference sequence). Trimming took off 2 bases at V and 5 bases at J, with 12 bases between the two ends. This CDR3 contains 14 residues. The CDR3 loop is CASSLTSRAETQYF. DNA of the CDR3: TGTGCCAGCAGCTTAACCAGCAGGGCGGAGACCCAGTACTTC. The full variable domain, its missing parts supplied by reference TRBV7-9 and TRBJ2-5, is DTGVSQNPRHKITKRGQNVTFRCDPISEHNRLYWYRQTLGQGPEFLTYFQNEAQLEKSRLLSDRFSAERPKGSFSTLEIQRTEQGDSAMYLCASSLTSRAETQYFGPGTRLLVL.

This clonotype was recorded at least ten times. J is TRBJ2-7 and V is TRBV29-1; 8 bases agree with TRBD2. J was trimmed by 5 bases and V by 4 bases; bases with no gene match: 13. Germline V gene sequence: CDR1 SQVTM, CDR2 ANQGSEA. CDR3 length: 15 amino acids. The CDR3 bases are TGCAGCGTTGGAAGCCCTGCCAGCGGGAGCAACGAGCAGTACTTC. The encoded protein is CSVGSPASGSNEQYF.

This clonotype came up a few times. In DNA, the CDR3 is TGTGCCAGCAGCGTGGGTCTTAAACACAATGAGCAGTTCTTC. Amino acids: CASSVGLKHNEQFF. This sequence joins TRBV11-2 and TRBJ2-1; D unresolved. The CDR3 is 14 amino acids. The ends were cut back, 5 bases at V and 5 bases at J, with 13 bases in the middle. Germline CDR1 SGHAT, CDR2 FQNNGV.

V is TRBV28 and J is TRBJ1-1, with D possibly TRBD1 on 6 matching bases. The CDR3 sequence is 13 residues long. V dropped 5 bases and J dropped 10 bases, with 17 bases sitting between them. Germline CDR1 is MDHEN and CDR2 is SYDVKM. This chain's CDR3 is CASSILYREGAFF. CDR3 in DNA: TGTGCCAGCAGTATTCTTTACAGGGAAGGAGCTTTCTTT.

The rearrangement uses TRBV5-1 and TRBJ2-1; the D gene is possibly TRBD2 (5 bases). The CDR3 loop spans 17 amino acids. Germline V lookup: CDR1 SGHRS, CDR2 YFSETQ. Trimming cost V 0 bases and J 7 bases, with 20 bases left between them. CDR3 coding DNA: TGCGCCAGCAGCTTGGTGGCTCCCGGGGTGGGTGGAAATGAGCAGTTCTTC. It translates to CASSLVAPGVGGNEQFF.

This clonotype was picked up a small number of times. The CDR3 nucleotides are TGTGCCAGCTCACCACCCCTTGGTCCCGGGGACGAGCAGTACTTC. Its translation is CASSPPLGPGDEQYF. The J gene is TRBJ2-7, the V gene TRBV18; D is perhaps TRBD2 (5 bases). The CDR3 length is 15 residues. Trimming cost V 0 bases and J 5 bases, with 14 bases left between them. Germline V gene lookup returns CDR1 KGHSH and CDR2 LQKENI.

A few counts support this clonotype. This chain connects TRBV25-1 to TRBJ2-2; 8 bases agree with TRBD1. The V gene end was trimmed by 3 bases and the J gene end by 3 bases; junction bases not matched to a gene: 6. The CDR3 runs to 16 residues. Germline assignment: CDR1 MGHDK and CDR2 SYGVNS. CDR3 sequence reads: CASSDPNRGDTGELFF. The CDR3 region has the DNA TGTGCCAGCAGTGATCCCAACAGGGGGGACACCGGGGAGCTGTTTTTT.